This T cell receptor (beta chain) came from a study of cytomegalovirus exposure and HLA in healthy donors. PCR was performed using 60 Vbeta and 13 Jbeta primers. The data were produced by immunoSEQ multiplex PCR, yet TCRdb's version contains in-frame clones alone and is incomplete. The repertoire includes approximately 190,000 clones, 81% of them detected once, and around 3.5% sits in the top ten. V lost 4 bases, J lost 0 bases, and 11 bases lay in between. The germline V gene has CDR1 SGHNT and CDR2 YYREEE (reference sequence). The CDR3 extends over 14 amino acids. Comment on this clone: No antigen is known for it.

Study results and caveats: A few V segments could not be told apart, such as TRBV6-2 and TRBV6-3, and were left out.

This clonotype was sampled from a man in his forties in good health and CMV-seropositive. J is TRBJ2-7 and V is TRBV5-4, with TRBD2 as a possible D gene (5 bases). Sequences were obtained from PBMCs. Here the CDR3 reads CASSTDYNSYEQYF. In DNA, the CDR3 is TGTGCCAGCAGCACCGACTACAACTCCTACGAGCAGTACTTC.